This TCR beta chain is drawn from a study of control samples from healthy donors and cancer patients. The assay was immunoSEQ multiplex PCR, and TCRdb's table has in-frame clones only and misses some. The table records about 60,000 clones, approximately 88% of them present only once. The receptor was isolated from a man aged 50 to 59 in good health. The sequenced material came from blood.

The CDR3 loop reads CASRQYDNEQFF. CDR3 DNA: TGTGCCAGCCGACAGTATGACAATGAGCAGTTCTTC. The rearrangement links TRBV27 to TRBJ2-1; tentative D call: TRBD1 (5 bases). The length of the CDR3 is 12 residues. Germline lookup yields CDR1 MNHEY and CDR2 SMNVEV (reference sequence). Trimming shortened V by 8 bases and J by 5 bases, and 10 bases separated the two germline ends.